This TCR beta chain emerged from a study of T cells in narcolepsy. This clone was found a few times. The antigen is undetermined. Measured with immunoSEQ multiplex PCR; TCRdb has only the in-frame clones, and not every one. The sample yields fewer than 40,000 clones, roughly 77% seen once. CDR1 is WSHSY and CDR2 is SAAADI in the germline V gene. This CDR3 has 15 amino acids. V gave up 6 bases and J gave up 7 bases; unmatched junction bases: 8. Study outcomes and limitations: Autoreactive HCRT-specific and TRIB2-specific clonotypes were marked in same-patient CSF-versus-blood CD4+ comparisons.

The receptor was derived from a human donor in good health. Sequencing was done on a sample of memory (CD45RA-) CD4+ T cells from blood. The chain is built from TRBV10-2 and TRBJ2-1, with 11 bases identical to TRBD2. The CDR3 reads CASRDSGTSGNEQFF. The CDR3 DNA reads as TGCGCCAGCAGAGACTCCGGGACTAGCGGAAATGAGCAGTTCTTC.